What follows are 21 T cell receptor beta chains derived from one specimen sequenced in a study of CD8+CD57+ T cells in acquired aplastic anemia. It was genomic DNA that served as the template for profiling TCR beta VDJ and CDR3. TCRdb redid the calling of the reads with MiXCR, one entry per CDR3 protein. The data show 400,000 to 450,000 distinct CDR3 sequences, with about two thirds seen just once and 4% held by the top ten. Sequences were obtained from sorted CD4+, CD8+, or CD8+CD57+ T cells (not recorded which) from PBMCs. All receptors come from a human donor in good health, serving as a control.

The chain carries TRBV5-1 and TRBJ1-6; a possible D gene is TRBD1 (5 bases). V lost 1 base and J 12 bases, leaving 14 bases between the germline ends. CDR3 length: 14 amino acids. CDR1 and CDR2 (germline): SGHRS, YFSETQ. The CDR3 here is CASSLRTGKEPLHF. In DNA form, the CDR3 reads TGCGCCAGCAGCTTGAGAACAGGCAAGGAACCCCTCCACTTT.

J is TRBJ1-5 and V is TRBV2; 9 positions match TRBD1. Germline CDR1 SNHLY, CDR2 FYNNEI. V shed 3 bases, J shed 7 bases, and the junction held 7 bases outside the gene matches. This CDR3 contains 15 residues. The CDR3 DNA reads as TGTGCCAGCAGTGAGGAGGGACAGGGTATACAGCCCCAGCATTTT. This sequence encodes CASSEEGQGIQPQHF. Full variable domain (outside the CDR3, taken from reference TRBV2 and TRBJ1-5): EPEVTQTPSHQVTQMGQEVILRCVPISNHLYFYWYRQILGQKVEFLVSFYNNEISEKSEIFDDQFSVERPDGSNFTLKIRSTKLEDSAMYFCASSEEGQGIQPQHFGDGTRLSIL.

With regard to this clonotype: A read error may produce the germline difference seen at one junction end. The V and J genes are TRBV20-1 and TRBJ1-2; no clear D. The CDR3 is made up of 11 amino acids. The germline V gene has CDR1 DFQATT and CDR2 SNEGSKA (reference sequence). CDR3 nucleotides: TGCAGCGCTTGCATCAGGTACGACTATGCCTTC. Amino acids: CSACIRYDYAF.

In regard to this clonotype: The junction departs from germline at one end; a sequencing error may be responsible. The rearrangement joins TRBV18 to TRBJ2-3; D not certain. The CDR3 runs to 14 residues. Germline CDR1 and CDR2: KGHSH and LQKENI. The CDR3 DNA is TGTGCCAGCCCACCACCCCTAGACACAGATACGCAGTATTTT. Translated, it gives CASPPPLDTDTQYF.

The genes are TRBV5-6 and TRBJ2-5; D is unclear. With 1 base removed from V and 5 bases from J, the gap between germline ends came to 9 bases. The CDR3 is 13 amino acids. CDR1 is SGHDT, CDR2 YYEEEE, per germline. Written as DNA, the CDR3 is TGTGCCAGCAGCTTGACTCACGGGGAGACCCAGTACTTC. Its translation is CASSLTHGETQYF.

A word on this clonotype: The DNA is omitted, as the CDR3 cannot be located on it reliably, and the CDR3 follows TCRdb's listing. The chain couples TRBV7-9 to TRBJ1-2. Germline assignment: CDR1 SEHNR and CDR2 FQNEAQ (reference sequence). Both ends counted, the CDR3 spans 15 residues. CDR3 amino acids: CASDSRNTEAFFGTF.

Ten or more counts support this clonotype. The V call is TRBV12-3 or TRBV12-4, the J call TRBJ1-1; D unclear. The CDR3 is 12 residues long. The ends were cut back, 6 bases at V and 5 bases at J, with 10 bases in the middle. CDR3 DNA: TGTGCCAGCAGCCCGGGTTTAACTGAAGCTTTCTTT. Its protein product is CASSPGLTEAFF.

The chain links TRBV7-2 to TRBJ1-1; D is ambiguous. CDR3 length: 13 amino acids. Germline V lookup: CDR1 SGHTA, CDR2 FQGNSA. V was clipped by 7 bases and J by 13 bases, with 22 bases between them. The CDR3 DNA reads TGTGCCAGCAACAACGGACGGAACACTGAGCATTTCTTT. Amino acids: CASNNGRNTEHFF.

Ten or more counts support this clonotype. This rearrangement joins TRBV12-5 to TRBJ1-1, with D perhaps matching TRBD1 (6 bases). Germline V lookup: CDR1 LGHNT, CDR2 FRNRAP. V was pared by 0 bases and J by 0 bases, with 14 bases between. The CDR3 runs 17 residues. The CDR3 is CASGLVLGTSMNTEAFF. For the CDR3, the DNA is TGTGCTAGTGGTTTGGTACTCGGGACAAGCATGAACACTGAAGCTTTCTTT. Variable domain in full (rest from reference TRBV12-5 and TRBJ1-1): DARVTQTPRHKVTEMGQEVTMRCQPILGHNTVFWYRQTMMQGLELLAYFRNRAPLDDSGMPKDRFSAEMPDATLATLKIQPSEPRDSAVYFCASGLVLGTSMNTEAFFGQGTRLTVV.

This clonotype came up a few times. The chain combines TRBV15 with TRBJ1-2; TRBD1 matches at 7 bases. The V segment lost 11 bases and the J segment 2 bases; nucleotides outside the gene matches: 8. CDR1 and CDR2 (germline): LNHNV, YYDKDF (reference sequence). This CDR3 comprises 13 residues. For the CDR3, the DNA is TGTGCCGATTCACAGGGGATCAACTATGGCTACACCTTC. Amino acid sequence: CADSQGINYGYTF.

This clonotype was counted many times. The rearrangement uses TRBV19 and TRBJ1-1, with D perhaps matching TRBD1 (5 bases). This CDR3 is 13 amino acids long. V dropped 6 bases and J dropped 9 bases, with 17 bases sitting between them. CDR1 and CDR2 from the germline V gene are LNHDA and SQIVND (reference sequence). CDR3 nucleotides: TGTGCCAGTAGCCCGGGACGCCCGACGCAAGCTTTCTTT. Protein sequence: CASSPGRPTQAFF.

The gene calls are TRBV7-9 and TRBJ1-2, with D maybe TRBD1 (5 bases). CDR1 is SEHNR, CDR2 FQNEAQ, per germline (reference sequence). This CDR3 spans 15 amino acids. The ends were cut back, 2 bases at V and 14 bases at J, with 24 bases in the middle. CDR3 region: CASSLRQGSSYNETF. The CDR3 coding sequence is TGTGCCAGCAGCTTACGGCAGGGAAGCTCCTACAATGAGACCTTC.

This clonotype occurred a few times. The V gene is TRBV11-2, the J gene TRBJ2-3; D is perhaps TRBD1 (6 bases). The V and J ends lost 5 bases and 0 bases respectively, with 12 bases between them. This CDR3 region has 15 residues. Germline CDR1 is SGHAT and CDR2 is FQNNGV. CDR3 amino acids: CASSPGQISTDTQYF. For the CDR3, the DNA is TGTGCCAGCAGCCCTGGACAGATTAGCACAGATACGCAGTATTTT.

As regards this clonotype: One end of the junction varies from germline; a read error may be responsible. J is TRBJ2-7 and V is TRBV20-1, with D possibly called TRBD1 or TRBD2 (5 bases each). The germline V gene encodes CDR1 DFQATT and CDR2 SNEGSKA (reference sequence). The CDR3 sequence is 12 residues long. In DNA form, the CDR3 reads TGCAGCATTGGATGGGGCGAGGGCGAGAAGTACTTC. Translation gives CSIGWGEGEKYF.

Only one count was recorded for this clonotype. The chain joins TRBV7-9 to TRBJ1-2, with D unclear. The CDR3 length is 12 residues. Trimming left V 2 bases short and J 10 bases short, with 11 bases between. CDR1 is SEHNR, CDR2 FQNEAQ, per germline (reference sequence). The CDR3 DNA sequence: TGTGCCAGCAGCTTAAATCGCCAAGACTACACCTTC. It encodes CASSLNRQDYTF.

The V call is TRBV11-3, the J call TRBJ2-2; unclear D gene. CDR3 size: 14 residues. Germline CDR1 SGHNT, CDR2 YENEEA. Deletions cut 5 bases from V and 7 bases from J, with 14 bases between. The DNA of the CDR3 is TGTGCCAGCAGCCGAAACCGAGGTAGCGGGGAGCTGTTTTTT. Translating it yields CASSRNRGSGELFF.

Ten or more counts support this clonotype. The chain couples TRBV9 to TRBJ1-4, with 7 bases that match TRBD1. Germline CDR1 SGDLS, CDR2 YYNGEE. J lost 7 bases, V lost 3 bases, and 9 bases had no gene match. The CDR3 is made up of 15 amino acids. The CDR3 protein is CASSAGTGEGEKLFF. The CDR3, as DNA: TGTGCCAGCAGCGCAGGAACAGGGGAAGGTGAAAAACTGTTTTTT.

The chain couples TRBV20-1 to TRBJ2-1, with D unresolved. Trimming removed 5 bases from V and 5 bases from J, with 19 bases in between. The CDR3 sequence is 15 residues long. Germline V gene data show CDR1 as DFQATT and CDR2 as SNEGSKA (reference sequence). CDR3 sequence reads: CSAETANTEDNEQFF. The CDR3 nucleotides read TGCAGTGCTGAGACGGCGAACACTGAAGACAATGAGCAGTTCTTC.

The chain joins TRBV2 to TRBJ1-5; D unresolved. This CDR3 has 14 residues. V lost 5 bases to trimming and J lost 0 bases, with 8 bases between them. The germline gives CDR1 SNHLY, CDR2 FYNNEI. CDR3 in amino acids: CASSCEHSNQPQHF. As DNA, the CDR3 is TGTGCCAGCAGTTGTGAGCATAGCAATCAGCCCCAGCATTTT.

On this clonotype itself: This CDR3 is missing its conserved last phenylalanine or tryptophan, likely due to a read error. The DNA is left out, because the CDR3 cannot be placed on it with certainty; the CDR3 is given as TCRdb lists it. The chain couples TRBV19 to TRBJ1-5. The CDR3 spans 16 amino acids, including both terminal residues. From germline, CDR1 is LNHDA and CDR2 SQIVND (reference sequence). CDR3 residues: CASSTGPWDSPLPFGI.

The chain has TRBV29-1 and TRBJ1-1, with D hard to call. The V end was cut by 5 bases, the J end by 5 bases, with 18 bases between. This CDR3 region has 14 residues. Germline V lookup: CDR1 SQVTM, CDR2 ANQGSEA. The CDR3 DNA is TGCAGCGTTCCTCGTTTCCGGGCCCGGACTGAAGCTTTCTTT. Translating it yields CSVPRFRARTEAFF. The whole variable domain, remainder taken from reference TRBV29-1 and TRBJ1-1, is SAVISQKPSRDICQRGTSLTIQCQVDSQVTMMFWYRQQPGQSLTLIATANQGSEATYESGFVIDKFPISRPNLTFSTLTVSNMSPEDSSIYLCSVPRFRARTEAFFGQGTRLTVV.